The source of this TCR beta chain is a study of PD-L1 blockade in urothelial cancer. For the study at large: The year 2014 saw patients start atezolizumab, 1,200 mg intravenously every 3 weeks. Counts from blood samples showed a median of 141,255 T cells.

Deletions cut 1 base from V and 2 bases from J, with 12 bases between. The CDR3 has 15 residues. Looked up from germline, CDR1 is MGHRA and CDR2 is YSYEKL. Clones were sequenced by immunoSEQ multiplex PCR, and TCRdb holds only the in-frame ones, with some missing. The sample shows 130,000 or so clones, approximately 84% of them seen only once. About this clone itself: The antigen is unknown.

Time point here: pretreatment peripheral blood. Locally advanced or metastatic urothelial carcinoma affected the patients. Broader study findings: Sub-median blood TCR clonality before treatment predicted longer survival.

Sequenced material: PBMCs, taken around atezolizumab (anti-PD-L1) treatment. The receptor comes from a man between 50 and 59 years old with urothelial cancer. The V call is TRBV4-1, the J call TRBJ2-7, with D possibly being TRBD2 (5 bases). The chain's CDR3 is CASSQGVATTYEQYF. CDR3 sequence (DNA): TGCGCCAGCAGCCAAGGAGTAGCGACAACCTACGAGCAGTACTTC.